The present entry profiles one TCR beta chain with its context. Its antigen is as yet unknown. Assay: immunoSEQ multiplex PCR; the TCRdb copy retains only in-frame clones and omits some. Of about 88,000 clones in the sample, around 93% were seen once. The sample comes from a study of graft-versus-host responses after intestinal transplantation. At the level of the study: Each patient got anti-thymocyte globulin induction, then tacrolimus and steroids for around three years.

Study outcomes and limitations: Individuals who had graft-donor T cell macrochimerism had allografts that showed high graft-versus-host to host-versus-graft clonal ratios. Early post-transplant HvG declines were associated with peak circulating GvH clone levels. Recipient marrow showed GvH clones, some seen first in ileum or blood.

Sequences were derived from unstimulated CD4+ T cells sorted from spleen or lymph node cells, sampled before transplant. The clonotype was recovered from a human donor who was the organ donor for an intestinal transplant.

CDR3 sequence reads: CSASREQTQYF. The CDR3 DNA reads as TGCAGTGCTAGCAGGGAACAGACCCAGTACTTC. The chain employs TRBV20-1 and TRBJ2-5; maybe TRBD1 (5 bases). Germline V gene sequence: CDR1 DFQATT, CDR2 SNEGSKA (reference sequence). Trimming pared 3 bases from V and 6 bases from J, leaving 8 bases between. The CDR3 contains 11 residues.